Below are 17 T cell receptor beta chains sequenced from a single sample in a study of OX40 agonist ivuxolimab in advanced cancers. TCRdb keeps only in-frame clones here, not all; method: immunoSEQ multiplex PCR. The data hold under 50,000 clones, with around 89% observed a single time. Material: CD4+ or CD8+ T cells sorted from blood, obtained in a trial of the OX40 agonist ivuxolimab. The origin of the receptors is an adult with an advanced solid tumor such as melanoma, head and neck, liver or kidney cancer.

In DNA, the CDR3 is TGTGCCAGCAGCCCAGGGGACAGGGGGAGCAATCAGCCCCAGCATTTT. It yields the protein CASSPGDRGSNQPQHF. This chain connects TRBV9 to TRBJ1-5, with 11 positions matching TRBD1. This CDR3 is built from 16 residues. The junction had 4 bases not matched to a gene; V was cut back by 4 bases and J by 1 base. The germline V gene encodes CDR1 SGDLS and CDR2 YYNGEE.

CDR3 nucleotides: TGTGCCAGCAGTTTGGGGACAGGGGGCGCTCGGGTCGGAAACACCATATATTTT. Its protein is CASSLGTGGARVGNTIYF. V gene TRBV2 combines with J gene TRBJ1-3, with 12 bases matching TRBD1. From germline, CDR1 is SNHLY and CDR2 FYNNEI. There are 18 residues in the CDR3. The junction had 12 bases not matched to a gene; V was cut back by 5 bases and J by 4 bases.

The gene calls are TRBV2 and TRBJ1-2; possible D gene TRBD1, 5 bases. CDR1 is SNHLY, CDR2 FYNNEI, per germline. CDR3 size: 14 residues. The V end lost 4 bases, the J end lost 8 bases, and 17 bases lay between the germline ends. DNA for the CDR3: TGTGCCAGCAGTGGGGGCGATGGAGCGCTCGGCTACACCTTC. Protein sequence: CASSGGDGALGYTF.

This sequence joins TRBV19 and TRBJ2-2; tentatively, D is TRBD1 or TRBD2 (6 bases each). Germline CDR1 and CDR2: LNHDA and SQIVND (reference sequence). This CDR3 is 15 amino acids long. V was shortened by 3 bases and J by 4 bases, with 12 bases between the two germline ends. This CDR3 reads CASSITGAGTGELFF. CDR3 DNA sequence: TGTGCCAGTAGTATTACGGGGGCGGGCACCGGGGAGCTGTTTTTT.

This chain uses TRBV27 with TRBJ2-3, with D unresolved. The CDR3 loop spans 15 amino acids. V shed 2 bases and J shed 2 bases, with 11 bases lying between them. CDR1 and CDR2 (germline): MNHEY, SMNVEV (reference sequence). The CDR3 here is CASSLDSPSTDTQYF. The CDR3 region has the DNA TGTGCCAGCAGTTTAGACTCCCCCTCCACAGATACGCAGTATTTT.

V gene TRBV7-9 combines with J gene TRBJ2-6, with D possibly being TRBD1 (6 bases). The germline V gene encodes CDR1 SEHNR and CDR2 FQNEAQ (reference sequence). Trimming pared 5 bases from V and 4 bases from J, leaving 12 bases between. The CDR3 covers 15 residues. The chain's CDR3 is CASSPPGTGANVLTF. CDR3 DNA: TGTGCCAGCAGCCCGCCAGGGACAGGGGCCAACGTCCTGACTTTC.

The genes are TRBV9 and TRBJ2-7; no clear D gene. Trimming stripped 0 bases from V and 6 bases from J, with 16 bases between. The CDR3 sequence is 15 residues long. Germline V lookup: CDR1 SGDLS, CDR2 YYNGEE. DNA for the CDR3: TGTGCCAGCAGCGTAGGTGGCCCGGCCGCCTCCGAGCAGTACTTC. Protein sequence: CASSVGGPAASEQYF.

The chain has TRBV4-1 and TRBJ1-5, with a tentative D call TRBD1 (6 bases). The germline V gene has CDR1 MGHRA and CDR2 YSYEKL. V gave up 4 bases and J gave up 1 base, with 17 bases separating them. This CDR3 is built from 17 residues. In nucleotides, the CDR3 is TGCGCCAGCAGCCCTTGGGGTGGGGGGCAGAGCAATCAGCCCCAGCATTTT. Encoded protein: CASSPWGGGQSNQPQHF.

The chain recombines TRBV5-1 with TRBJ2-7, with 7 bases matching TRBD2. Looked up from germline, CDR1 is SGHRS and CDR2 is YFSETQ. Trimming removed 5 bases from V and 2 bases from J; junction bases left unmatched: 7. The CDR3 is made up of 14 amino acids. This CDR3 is CASRGSGLAYEQYF. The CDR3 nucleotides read TGCGCCAGCAGGGGTAGCGGGCTAGCCTACGAGCAGTACTTC.

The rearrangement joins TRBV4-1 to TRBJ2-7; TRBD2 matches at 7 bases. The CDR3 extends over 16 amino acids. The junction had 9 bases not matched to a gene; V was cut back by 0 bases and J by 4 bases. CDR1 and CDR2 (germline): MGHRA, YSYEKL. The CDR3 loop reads CASSQDRAASGYEQYF. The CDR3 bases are TGCGCCAGCAGCCAAGACAGGGCGGCTAGCGGTTACGAGCAGTACTTC.

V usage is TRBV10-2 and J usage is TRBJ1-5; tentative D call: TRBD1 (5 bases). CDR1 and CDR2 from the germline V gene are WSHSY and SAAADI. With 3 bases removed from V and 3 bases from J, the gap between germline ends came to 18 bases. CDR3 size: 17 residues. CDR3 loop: CASSDLVGGTPNQPQHF. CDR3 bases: TGCGCCAGCAGTGATCTTGTGGGAGGGACCCCCAATCAGCCCCAGCATTTT.

CDR3 protein: CASSEVAGTSYEQYF. In nucleotides, the CDR3 is TGTGCCAGCAGTGAAGTGGCGGGAACCTCCTACGAGCAGTACTTC. The chain couples TRBV6-1 to TRBJ2-7; weak D call: TRBD2 (6 bases). V dropped 1 base and J dropped 0 bases, with 10 bases sitting between them. CDR3 length: 15 amino acids. CDR1 is MNHNS and CDR2 is SASEGT in the germline V gene.

DNA of the CDR3: TGTGCCAGCAGCGCCCCCGGGACTAGCGAGTACAATGAGCAGTTCTTC. Encoded protein: CASSAPGTSEYNEQFF. The chain links TRBV9 to TRBJ2-1; 10 bases are a match to TRBD2. Germline values: CDR1 SGDLS, CDR2 YYNGEE. The junction had 7 bases not matched to a gene; V was cut back by 3 bases and J by 4 bases. The length of the CDR3 is 16 residues.

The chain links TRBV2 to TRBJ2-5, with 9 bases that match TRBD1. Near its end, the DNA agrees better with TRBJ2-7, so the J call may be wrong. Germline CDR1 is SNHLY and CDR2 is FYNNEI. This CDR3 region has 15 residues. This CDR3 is CASRDPGQGGYEQYF. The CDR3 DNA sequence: TGTGCCAGCAGGGACCCGGGACAGGGAGGGTACGAGCAGTACTTC.

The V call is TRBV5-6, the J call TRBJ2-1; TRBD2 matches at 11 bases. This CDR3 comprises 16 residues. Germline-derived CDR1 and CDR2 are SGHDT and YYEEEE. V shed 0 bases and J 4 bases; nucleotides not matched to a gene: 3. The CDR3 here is CASSLEASGGYNEQFF. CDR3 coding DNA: TGTGCCAGCAGCTTGGAAGCTAGCGGGGGGTACAATGAGCAGTTCTTC.

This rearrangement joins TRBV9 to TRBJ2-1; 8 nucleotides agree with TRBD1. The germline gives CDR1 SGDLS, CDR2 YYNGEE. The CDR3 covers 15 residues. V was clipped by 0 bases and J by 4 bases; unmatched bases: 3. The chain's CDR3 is CASSVGQGAYNEQFF. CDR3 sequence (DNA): TGTGCCAGCAGCGTAGGGCAGGGGGCTTACAATGAGCAGTTCTTC. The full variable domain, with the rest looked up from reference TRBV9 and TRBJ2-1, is DSGVTQTPKHLITATGQRVTLRCSPRSGDLSVYWYQQSLDQGLQFLIQYYNGEERAKGNILERFSAQQFPDLHSELNLSSLELGDSALYFCASSVGQGAYNEQFFGPGTRLTVL.

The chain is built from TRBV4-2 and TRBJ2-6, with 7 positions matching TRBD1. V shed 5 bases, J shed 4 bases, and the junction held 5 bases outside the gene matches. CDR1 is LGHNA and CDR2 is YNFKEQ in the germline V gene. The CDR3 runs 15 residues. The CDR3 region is CASSYTGVGANVLTF. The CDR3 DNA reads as TGTGCCAGCAGCTATACAGGGGTAGGGGCCAACGTCCTGACTTTC.